One and the same sample provided the 24 T cell receptor beta chains below, sequenced in a study of CD8 T cells in Susac syndrome. The RNA input was roughly 0.45 to 1 ug, and it was reverse transcribed with random hexamers. In TCRdb, the immunoSEQ multiplex PCR reads were re-called with MiXCR into one record per CDR3 protein. This table has more than 75,000 distinct CDR3 sequences, 90% to 95% appearing once. Sequences were obtained from CD8+ T cells from PBMCs. Every receptor here comes from a human donor in good health.

DNA of the CDR3: TGTGCCAGCAGCTCTGGACAGGGGGCCGGGGAGCTGTTTTTT. This translates into CASSSGQGAGELFF. V is TRBV9 and J is TRBJ2-2; TRBD1 agrees at 10 bases. CDR1 and CDR2 from the germline V gene are SGDLS and YYNGEE. V gave up 4 bases and J gave up 6 bases; unmatched junction bases: 3. There are 14 residues in the CDR3.

The CDR3 sequence: CASSDSNQPQHF. The CDR3 region has the DNA TGTGCCAGCAGCGACAGTAATCAGCCCCAGCATTTT. The chain couples TRBV7-9 to TRBJ1-5; maybe TRBD1 (5 bases). Trimming pared 5 bases from V and 4 bases from J, leaving 6 bases between. CDR1 SEHNR and CDR2 FQNEAQ come from the germline V gene (reference sequence). This CDR3 is built from 12 residues.

V usage is TRBV7-9 and J usage is TRBJ2-5; 8 bases align to TRBD1. The ends lost 1 base at V and 5 bases at J; junction bases unmatched: 6. The CDR3 runs to 15 residues. Germline values: CDR1 SEHNR, CDR2 FQNEAQ (reference sequence). As DNA, the CDR3 is TGTGCCAGCAGCTTAGGGCCGACAGGGGAGGAGACCCAGTACTTC. It specifies CASSLGPTGEETQYF.

CDR3: CASSLLGGGDYNEQFF. In DNA form, the CDR3 reads TGTGCCAGCAGCTTACTTGGGGGGGGAGACTACAATGAGCAGTTCTTC. J is TRBJ2-1 and V is TRBV13, with TRBD2 matching over 7 bases. Germline CDR1 reads PRHDT; CDR2 reads FYEKMQ (reference sequence). The J segment lost 3 bases and the V segment lost 2 bases, leaving 7 bases of the junction unmatched. The CDR3 has 16 residues. Variable domain in full (rest from reference TRBV13 and TRBJ2-1): AAGVIQSPRHLIKEKRETATLKCYPIPRHDTVYWYQQGPGQDPQFLISFYEKMQSDKGSIPDRFSAQQFSDYHSELNMSSLELGDSALYFCASSLLGGGDYNEQFFGPGTRLTVL.

J is TRBJ1-2 and V is TRBV19; D may be TRBD1 (5 bases). Germline assignment: CDR1 LNHDA and CDR2 SQIVND (reference sequence). V was trimmed by 8 bases and J by 8 bases, leaving 15 bases between them. The CDR3 length is 12 residues. CDR3 in amino acids: CASSTGSGGYTF. The CDR3 DNA reads as TGTGCCAGTTCGACCGGGTCAGGGGGCTACACCTTC.

The rearrangement links TRBV5-6 to TRBJ2-7; TRBD1 is a possible D gene (6 bases). This CDR3 has 12 residues. The V gene lost 4 bases and the J gene lost 4 bases, with 9 bases spanning the gap. Germline-derived CDR1 and CDR2 are SGHDT and YYEEEE. The CDR3 DNA reads as TGTGCCAGCAGCAGACAGGTGTACGAGCAGTACTTC. Translation gives CASSRQVYEQYF.

The chain uses TRBV9 and TRBJ2-7; 7 bases are shared with TRBD1. The CDR3 covers 14 residues. Germline CDR1 reads SGDLS; CDR2 reads YYNGEE. Trimming removed 3 bases from V and 3 bases from J; junction bases left unmatched: 6. This CDR3 reads CASSAGQRNYEQYF. In DNA form, the CDR3 reads TGTGCCAGCAGCGCGGGACAGAGAAACTACGAGCAGTACTTC.

The chain joins TRBV12-3 or TRBV12-4 to TRBJ1-1; tentative D call: TRBD1 (6 bases). The CDR3 has 15 amino acids. Between the trimmed V and J ends, which lost 1 base and 3 bases, there was a span of 12 bases. The CDR3 DNA sequence: TGTGCCAGCAGTTTAGAGGGGGGAGGAGACACTGAAGCTTTCTTT. Translation: CASSLEGGGDTEAFF.

This rearrangement joins TRBV7-8 to TRBJ2-1; a possible D gene is TRBD2 (7 bases). The CDR3 is 15 residues long. Germline CDR1 is SGHVS and CDR2 is FQNEAQ. Between the trimmed V and J ends, which lost 0 bases and 5 bases, there was a span of 11 bases. As DNA, the CDR3 is TGTGCCAGCAGCTTAGCGGGGGGGCTGCACAATGAGCAGTTCTTC. Translated: CASSLAGGLHNEQFF.

This clonotype was seen only a few times. J is TRBJ2-7 and V is TRBV13; a weak D match, TRBD1 (6 bases). CDR1 is PRHDT, CDR2 FYEKMQ, per germline (reference sequence). The germline V and J ends were trimmed by 5 bases and 4 bases, with 15 bases remaining between them. This CDR3 has 14 residues. CDR3 DNA sequence: TGTGCCAGCAGCCTGACCGGGACAACATACGAGCAGTACTTC. Amino acids: CASSLTGTTYEQYF.

This chain connects TRBV9 to TRBJ2-4, with unresolved D. V was trimmed by 7 bases and J by 9 bases, leaving 17 bases between them. Germline V gene sequence: CDR1 SGDLS, CDR2 YYNGEE. This CDR3 is built from 13 residues. This chain's CDR3 is CASSDFDPGIQYF. Here the CDR3 DNA reads TGTGCCAGCTCCGATTTTGACCCGGGCATTCAGTACTTC.

The V and J genes are TRBV25-1 and TRBJ2-7; 12 bases fit TRBD2. This CDR3 is 14 amino acids long. Germline CDR1 is MGHDK and CDR2 is SYGVNS. Unmatched junction bases numbered 3, after V lost 4 bases and J lost 5 bases. This chain's CDR3 is CASSGTSGVHEQYF. The CDR3 nucleotides read TGTGCCAGCAGTGGGACTAGCGGGGTACACGAGCAGTACTTC.

The chain is built from TRBV19 and TRBJ2-5; D is possibly TRBD1 or TRBD2 (6 bases each). The germline V and J ends were trimmed by 7 bases and 5 bases, with 23 bases remaining between them. The germline V gene has CDR1 LNHDA and CDR2 SQIVND (reference sequence). The CDR3 is 16 residues long. The CDR3 DNA reads as TGTGCCAGTAACTCACCCGGGGGCCTCCCCCGGGAGACCCAGTACTTC. Translating it yields CASNSPGGLPRETQYF.

V gene TRBV2 combines with J gene TRBJ2-3, with TRBD2 matching over 10 bases. The CDR3 covers 15 residues. Per germline, CDR1 SNHLY and CDR2 FYNNEI. J was trimmed by 3 bases and V by 11 bases; bases with no gene match: 11. DNA for the CDR3: TGTGCCTCCCAAAGAGCGGGGGGGCTTACAGATACGCAGTATTTT. Amino acids: CASQRAGGLTDTQYF.

The V gene is TRBV9, the J gene TRBJ2-3; either TRBD1 or TRBD2 may fit D (6 bases each). CDR3 size: 16 residues. Per the germline V gene, CDR1 is SGDLS and CDR2 is YYNGEE. V was trimmed by 3 bases and J by 0 bases, leaving 14 bases between them. The CDR3 loop reads CASSAEGVTSTDTQYF. CDR3 sequence (DNA): TGTGCCAGCAGCGCGGAGGGGGTGACTAGCACAGATACGCAGTATTTT.

The CDR3 is CASSYSESYEQYF. Written as DNA, the CDR3 is TGTGCCAGCAGTTACTCAGAGTCCTACGAGCAGTACTTC. The chain joins TRBV6-6 to TRBJ2-7; D gene uncertain. CDR3 length: 13 residues. The V gene's germline CDR1 is MNHNY and CDR2 SVGAGI (reference sequence). V was cut by 0 bases and J by 1 base, with 4 bases left in between.

The chain is built from TRBV19 and TRBJ1-5; TRBD1 is a possible D gene (6 bases). V was pared by 3 bases and J by 7 bases, with 10 bases between. The CDR3 covers 13 residues. Germline lookup yields CDR1 LNHDA and CDR2 SQIVND (reference sequence). The CDR3 sequence is CASSMGARQPQHF. For the CDR3, the DNA is TGTGCCAGTAGTATGGGGGCACGGCAGCCCCAGCATTTT.

V gene TRBV7-2 combines with J gene TRBJ1-1, with D perhaps matching TRBD1 (6 bases). This CDR3 has 14 residues. Germline CDR1 reads SGHTA; CDR2 reads FQGNSA. V dropped 6 bases and J dropped 7 bases, with 18 bases sitting between them. Here the CDR3 reads CASSFLVRDIEAFF. CDR3 DNA: TGTGCCAGCAGTTTCCTGGTACGGGACATTGAAGCTTTCTTT. The variable domain in full, completed from reference TRBV7-2 and TRBJ1-1, reads GAGVSQSPSNKVTEKGKDVELRCDPISGHTALYWYRQSLGQGLEFLIYFQGNSAPDKSGLPSDRFSAERTGGSVSTLTIQRTQQEDSAVYLCASSFLVRDIEAFFGQGTRLTVV.

CDR3 DNA: TGTGCCAGCAGTTTCCCCGGGGAAGAGACCCAGTACTTC. Its protein is CASSFPGEETQYF. The rearrangement joins TRBV12-3 or TRBV12-4 to TRBJ2-5, with D possibly being TRBD2 (5 bases). V was shortened by 3 bases and J by 3 bases, with 8 bases between the two germline ends. The CDR3 sequence is 13 residues long.

V and J are TRBV23-1 and TRBJ2-2; D call uncertain. TRBV23-1 counts as an open reading frame of uncertain function. V was shortened by 9 bases and J by 8 bases, with 10 bases between the two germline ends. This CDR3 has 11 residues. In DNA, the CDR3 is TGCGCCAGTCGGACGGTGGGGGAGCTGTTTTTT. Amino acid sequence: CASRTVGELFF.

This chain links TRBV29-1 with TRBJ1-2; D not certain. The germline gives CDR1 SQVTM, CDR2 ANQGSEA. The V end was cut by 7 bases, the J end by 1 base, with 19 bases between. The CDR3 covers 15 residues. For the CDR3, the DNA is TGCAGCGCCGTCGGTCCTAGTCACGTTAACTATGGCTACACCTTC. Translating it yields CSAVGPSHVNYGYTF.

The gene calls are TRBV7-9 and TRBJ1-2, with 7 bases matching TRBD1. The germline gives CDR1 SEHNR, CDR2 FQNEAQ (reference sequence). The CDR3 spans 15 residues. The ends lost 4 bases at V and 4 bases at J; junction bases unmatched: 9. CDR3: CASSSTGNEVYGYTF. CDR3 coding DNA: TGTGCCAGCAGCTCGACAGGGAATGAGGTCTATGGCTACACCTTC.

This clonotype has just one count. This rearrangement joins TRBV4-1 to TRBJ1-6; 9 nucleotides align to TRBD1. V dropped 1 base and J dropped 9; count of bases not matched to a gene: 7. The CDR3 length is 16 residues. From germline, CDR1 is MGHRA and CDR2 YSYEKL. The CDR3 region is CASSQVEQGAGSPLHF. The CDR3 DNA reads TGCGCCAGCAGCCAAGTTGAACAGGGGGCGGGTTCACCCCTCCACTTT.

In this sample, this clonotype turned up once. The CDR3, as DNA: TGCGCCAGCAGCCAAGGGGGGGACAAGAGTCACACTGAAGCTTTCTTT. It codes for CASSQGGDKSHTEAFF. The chain carries TRBV4-1 and TRBJ1-1; perhaps TRBD1 as D (6 bases). This CDR3 is 16 amino acids long. CDR1 MGHRA and CDR2 YSYEKL come from the germline V gene. The V end was cut by 1 base, the J end by 3 bases, with 15 bases between.